This T cell receptor beta chain was sequenced in a study of shared clonotypes between healthy human individuals. Overall study results and limits: Rarefaction exposed incomplete sorted-subset sequencing despite large depth.

Clones were read by immunoSEQ multiplex PCR, and TCRdb kept only the in-frame ones, dropping some. The table includes about 2 million clones, roughly 96% detected once. Details on this clone: Its antigen is currently unknown.

Trimming shortened V by 3 bases and J by 0 bases, and 8 bases separated the two germline ends. CDR1 and CDR2 from the germline V gene are PRHDT and FYEKMQ (reference sequence). CDR3 size: 14 residues. Sequencing was done on a sample of naive CD4+ T cells sorted from blood. Subset meaning: CD45RA+ positively selected. The chain is built from TRBV13 and TRBJ2-5; the D call may be TRBD1 or TRBD2 (5 bases each). The origin of this receptor is a man younger than 35 in good health. The CDR3 loop is CASSFGGNQETQYF. For the CDR3, the DNA is TGTGCCAGCAGCTTTGGGGGAAACCAAGAGACCCAGTACTTC.